This T cell receptor (beta chain) emerged from a study of T cell repertoires in cytomegalovirus infection. Overall study: Public TCR beta signatures were indicative of both CMV infection and a matching HLA type.

TCRdb re-called the reads through MiXCR, storing one row per CDR3 protein. The sample yields 400,000 to 550,000 distinct CDR3 sequences, around 11% seen once. Findings and caveats of the study: What dominated the ex vivo response were HLA-C-restricted CMV-specific TCR beta clonotypes. Cumulative frequency (of public TCR beta family members) identified carriers of CMV plus the relevant HLA.

This clonotype was counted ten times or more. Its cognate antigen is unknown. V was trimmed by 4 bases and J by 1 base, leaving 8 bases between them. This CDR3 spans 13 amino acids. Looked up from germline, CDR1 is SGHTA and CDR2 is FQGNSA. Sequenced input: PBMCs. This chain joins TRBV7-2 and TRBJ2-7; D is ambiguous. This sequence originates from a human donor in good health (CMV status not recorded). Some clones in this sample may be carry-over from other donors' samples. The CDR3 DNA reads as TGTGCCAGCAGCTCGACGGCTTCCTACGAGCAGTACTTC. As protein: CASSSTASYEQYF.